This entry concerns a single T cell receptor (beta chain). As yet, its antigen is unknown. The sample belongs to a study of T cell responses to AZD1222 COVID-19 vaccine. Study results and limitations: After the peak T cell response, and only then, were repertoires sampled.

TCRdb's copy holds only in-frame clones and misses some; the assay was immunoSEQ multiplex PCR. The sample yields 90,000 to 100,000 clones, roughly 89% seen once. This TCR was sampled from an adult in good health. This material consisted of peripheral blood, taken on day 0 of AZD1222 vaccination.

CDR3 nucleotides: TGTGCCACCAGTCGGGACAACACTGAAGCTTTCTTT. Translating it yields CATSRDNTEAFF. V gene TRBV24-1 combines with J gene TRBJ1-1; the D gene is possibly TRBD1 (5 bases). The V end was cut by 6 bases, the J end by 2 bases, with 6 bases between. This CDR3 region has 12 residues. From germline, CDR1 is KGHDR and CDR2 SFDVKD.